This entry lists 21 T cell receptor beta chains sequenced from one sample in a study of OX40 agonist ivuxolimab in advanced cancers. TCRdb's table, derived via immunoSEQ multiplex PCR, lists solely in-frame clones and lacks some. The data contain more than 65,000 clones, more than 65% of them singletons. Sample: CD4+ or CD8+ T cells sorted from blood, taken in a trial of the OX40 agonist ivuxolimab. The receptors here all came from an adult with an advanced solid tumor such as melanoma, head and neck, liver or kidney cancer.

This clone is medium-sized (0.01 to 0.1%). Other DNA sequences in the sample encode the same CDR3. V is TRBV9 and J is TRBJ2-7; a weak D match, TRBD1 (6 bases). The CDR3 is made up of 14 amino acids. The V gene lost 0 bases and the J gene lost 2 bases, with 9 bases spanning the gap. Germline assignment: CDR1 SGDLS and CDR2 YYNGEE. CDR3: CASSVGTAAYEQYF. Here the CDR3 DNA reads TGTGCCAGCAGCGTAGGGACAGCGGCCTACGAGCAGTACTTC. Full variable domain (rest looked up from reference TRBV9 and TRBJ2-7): DSGVTQTPKHLITATGQRVTLRCSPRSGDLSVYWYQQSLDQGLQFLIQYYNGEERAKGNILERFSAQQFPDLHSELNLSSLELGDSALYFCASSVGTAAYEQYFGPGTRLTVT.

The chain uses TRBV7-2 and TRBJ1-2; 10 bases are shared with TRBD1. Germline CDR1 SGHTA, CDR2 FQGNSA. V was clipped by 1 base and J by 3 bases; unmatched bases: 5. CDR3 length: 16 amino acids. The CDR3 region is CASSLVAGTGDYGYTF. DNA for the CDR3: TGTGCCAGCAGCTTAGTGGCCGGGACAGGGGACTATGGCTACACCTTC.

The chain combines TRBV6-1 with TRBJ1-5, with D possibly TRBD1 on 6 matching bases. There are 16 residues in the CDR3. V was cut by 4 bases and J by 2 bases, with 15 bases left in between. Germline V gene data show CDR1 as MNHNS and CDR2 as SASEGT. This CDR3 reads CASSGRGGVGNQPQHF. Here the CDR3 DNA reads TGTGCCAGCAGTGGGAGGGGGGGGGTTGGCAATCAGCCCCAGCATTTT.

The gene calls are TRBV6-1 and TRBJ1-3; 8 nucleotides line up with TRBD1. The trim removed 5 bases at V and 3 bases at J, leaving 6 bases unmatched. Germline V gene data show CDR1 as MNHNS and CDR2 as SASEGT. This CDR3 comprises 15 residues. The CDR3 spells CASSPRGRDGNTIYF. For the CDR3, the DNA is TGTGCCAGCAGTCCCAGGGGGCGAGATGGAAACACCATATATTTT.

V and J are TRBV5-8 and TRBJ2-3; a possible D gene is TRBD1 (6 bases). Looked up from germline, CDR1 is SGHTS and CDR2 is YDEGEE. This CDR3 has 13 residues. Trimming removed 2 bases from V and 3 bases from J, with 7 bases in between. As DNA, the CDR3 is TGTGCCAGCAGCTTCAGGGGAACAGATACGCAGTATTTT. Translation gives CASSFRGTDTQYF. Full variable domain (missing parts from reference TRBV5-8 and TRBJ2-3): EAGVTQSPTHLIKTRGQQATLRCSPISGHTSVYWYQQALGLGLQFLLWYDEGEERNRGNFPPRFSGRQFPNYSSELNVNALELEDSALYLCASSFRGTDTQYFGPGTRLTVL.

The V call is TRBV5-1, the J call TRBJ2-1; 9 positions match TRBD2. V was clipped by 2 bases and J by 5 bases; unmatched bases: 8. Germline-derived CDR1 and CDR2 are SGHRS and YFSETQ. This CDR3 comprises 16 residues. The CDR3 is CASSFKAGGQDNEQFF. In nucleotides, the CDR3 is TGCGCCAGCAGCTTCAAAGCGGGGGGACAAGACAATGAGCAGTTCTTC.

This clone has a single count. Different DNA sequences within this sample yield the same CDR3. CDR3 coding DNA: TGTGCCAGTACCCGGGGGTCAGATACGCAGTATTTT. It translates to CASTRGSDTQYF. J is TRBJ2-3 and V is TRBV19; D perhaps matches TRBD2 (6 bases). This CDR3 spans 12 amino acids. V was clipped by 7 bases and J by 4 bases, with 9 bases between them. CDR1 LNHDA and CDR2 SQIVND come from the germline V gene (reference sequence). The whole variable domain, filled in from reference TRBV19 and TRBJ2-3, reads DGGITQSPKYLFRKEGQNVTLSCEQNLNHDAMYWYRQDPGQGLRLIYYSQIVNDFQKGDIAEGYSVSREKKESFPLTVTSAQKNPTAFYLCASTRGSDTQYFGPGTRLTVL.

This clone was recorded once. V is TRBV6-1 and J is TRBJ1-4, with TRBD1 matching over 9 bases. CDR3 size: 15 residues. Germline CDR1 MNHNS, CDR2 SASEGT. V lost 5 bases, J lost 6 bases, and 7 bases stayed unmatched. The CDR3 nucleotides read TGTGCCAGCAGTCATTCGGGACAGGGTGATGAAAAACTGTTTTTT. It yields the protein CASSHSGQGDEKLFF.

The chain carries TRBV10-2 and TRBJ2-3; 10 bases line up with TRBD2. The CDR3 has 20 residues. Germline loops: CDR1 WSHSY, CDR2 SAAADI. The V segment lost 2 bases and the J segment 4 bases; nucleotides outside the gene matches: 18. This CDR3 reads CASSEPPAAGGPVRADTQYF. The CDR3 DNA reads as TGCGCCAGCAGTGAGCCGCCAGCAGCGGGGGGGCCAGTTCGCGCAGATACGCAGTATTTT.

This clone was picked up one time. The chain is built from TRBV7-8 and TRBJ2-2; no definite D call. Per germline, CDR1 SGHVS and CDR2 FQNEAQ. CDR3 length: 15 residues. Trimming took 5 bases from V and 5 from J, leaving 15 bases between them. CDR3 DNA: TGTGCCAGCAGCCCAGAGGACGAGGTTACCGGGGAGCTGTTTTTT. Protein product: CASSPEDEVTGELFF.

The V and J genes are TRBV2 and TRBJ2-7, with D possibly TRBD1 on 6 matching bases. Trimming shortened V by 5 bases and J by 3 bases, and 11 bases separated the two germline ends. Germline V gene data show CDR1 as SNHLY and CDR2 as FYNNEI. The CDR3 totals 13 residues. In nucleotides, the CDR3 is TGTGCCAGCAGTATGAGGACAGTCTACGAGCAGTACTTC. Translated, it gives CASSMRTVYEQYF.

This clone occurred a few times. J is TRBJ1-5 and V is TRBV7-2; D is uncertain. Germline V CDR1 and CDR2: SGHTA, FQGNSA. V gave up 2 bases and J gave up 4 bases, with 6 bases separating them. This CDR3 is 13 amino acids long. CDR3 nucleotides: TGTGCCAGCAGCTTATACCCGAATCAGCCCCAGCATTTT. This sequence encodes CASSLYPNQPQHF.

This clone showed up just a few times. The gene calls are TRBV7-6 and TRBJ2-7; 8 bases match TRBD1. The germline gives CDR1 SGHVS, CDR2 FNYEAQ. There are 16 residues in the CDR3. J lost 2 bases, V lost 5 bases, and 11 bases had no gene match. The CDR3 sequence is CASSVRTGGLTYEQYF. Here the CDR3 DNA reads TGTGCCAGCAGCGTACGAACAGGGGGATTGACCTACGAGCAGTACTTC.

The gene calls are TRBV6-6 and TRBJ2-5, with a tentative D call TRBD1 (6 bases). V shed 4 bases and J shed 5 bases, with 11 bases lying between them. The CDR3 has 13 amino acids. From germline, CDR1 is MNHNY and CDR2 SVGAGI (reference sequence). The CDR3 nucleotides read TGTGCCAGCAGTTTTAGGGGGTACGAGACCCAGTACTTC. Translating it yields CASSFRGYETQYF.

This chain joins TRBV10-3 and TRBJ2-7; D might be TRBD2 (5 bases). The CDR3 contains 16 residues. The germline V gene has CDR1 ENHRY and CDR2 SYGVKD. The germline V and J ends were trimmed by 0 bases and 1 base, with 13 bases remaining between them. The CDR3 is CAISESPRRVSYEQYF. In DNA, the CDR3 is TGTGCCATCAGTGAGTCGCCCCGGCGGGTATCCTACGAGCAGTACTTC.

The chain is built from TRBV6-1 and TRBJ1-4; D is uncertain. CDR3 size: 14 residues. The V gene lost 2 bases and the J gene lost 1 base, with 5 bases spanning the gap. CDR1 and CDR2 (germline): MNHNS, SASEGT. The chain's CDR3 is CASSETVTNEKLFF. CDR3 DNA: TGTGCCAGCAGTGAAACAGTAACTAATGAAAAACTGTTTTTT.

The V and J genes are TRBV7-2 and TRBJ1-5; perhaps TRBD1 as D (5 bases). This CDR3 region has 14 residues. V gave up 1 base and J gave up 4 bases, with 8 bases separating them. CDR1 and CDR2 from the germline V gene are SGHTA and FQGNSA. CDR3 sequence: CASSLGQSNQPQHF. The CDR3 DNA reads as TGTGCCAGCAGCTTAGGACAGAGTAATCAGCCCCAGCATTTT.

This chain joins TRBV18 and TRBJ2-5; D is unresolved. V was shortened by 2 bases and J by 3 bases, with 4 bases between the two germline ends. CDR3 length: 12 amino acids. CDR1 is KGHSH and CDR2 is LQKENI in the germline V gene. The CDR3 sequence: CASSPRKETQYF. CDR3 bases: TGTGCCAGCTCACCAAGGAAAGAGACCCAGTACTTC.

The chain couples TRBV7-2 to TRBJ2-7; D might be TRBD2 (6 bases). The CDR3 covers 14 residues. The germline V gene encodes CDR1 SGHTA and CDR2 FQGNSA. Between the trimmed V and J ends, which lost 4 bases and 6 bases, there was a span of 16 bases. The CDR3 spells CASSSVGGLSEQYF. CDR3 sequence (DNA): TGTGCCAGCAGCTCGGTCGGGGGATTGAGCGAGCAGTACTTC.

The sample holds a few counts of this clone. This chain links TRBV19 with TRBJ1-5, with D possibly matching TRBD1 (6 bases). The V end was cut by 8 bases, the J end by 0 bases, with 14 bases between. Germline assignment: CDR1 LNHDA and CDR2 SQIVND (reference sequence). The CDR3 totals 15 residues. CDR3 sequence: CASADRGNSNQPQHF. The CDR3 DNA reads as TGTGCCAGTGCGGACAGAGGTAATAGCAATCAGCCCCAGCATTTT. Filled out from reference TRBV19 and TRBJ1-5, the complete variable domain reads DGGITQSPKYLFRKEGQNVTLSCEQNLNHDAMYWYRQDPGQGLRLIYYSQIVNDFQKGDIAEGYSVSREKKESFPLTVTSAQKNPTAFYLCASADRGNSNQPQHFGDGTRLSIL.

This rearrangement joins TRBV10-3 to TRBJ1-3; possible D gene TRBD1, 5 bases. The length of the CDR3 is 13 residues. Per the germline V gene, CDR1 is ENHRY and CDR2 is SYGVKD. Between the trimmed V and J ends, which lost 11 bases and 0 bases, there was a span of 11 bases. In DNA, the CDR3 is TGTGCCCTAGGGACCGCCTCTGGAAACACCATATATTTT. Its translation: CALGTASGNTIYF.